The 22 T cell receptor beta chains below all came from one sample that was sequenced in a study of blood T cell repertoires in COVID-19. Method: immunoSEQ multiplex PCR; TCRdb's copy keeps in-frame clones and lacks some. Of about 40,000 clones listed, roughly 84% are singletons. What was sequenced was peripheral blood. The receptors derive from a man aged 55 to 70 with active COVID-19.

The gene calls are TRBV6-2 or TRBV6-3 and TRBJ2-3, with 7 bases identical to TRBD2. J was trimmed by 3 bases and V by 2 bases; bases with no gene match: 14. Germline lookup yields CDR1 MNHEY and CDR2 SVGEGT. The CDR3 extends over 18 amino acids. The CDR3 spells CASSYNAGDPAGTDTQYF. CDR3 bases: TGTGCCAGCAGTTACAACGCGGGAGACCCGGCAGGAACAGATACGCAGTATTTT.

CDR3 protein: CASSLEQDTQYF. The CDR3 nucleotides read TGTGCCAGCAGCTTGGAACAGGATACGCAGTATTTT. V is TRBV5-5 and J is TRBJ2-3; no firm D call. CDR1 and CDR2 from the germline V gene are SGHKS and YYEKEE (reference sequence). The V end was cut by 0 bases, the J end by 6 bases, with 5 bases between. This CDR3 spans 12 amino acids.

The V gene is TRBV5-1, the J gene TRBJ2-7; 11 positions agree with TRBD2. CDR3 length: 15 residues. Losses at the gene ends were 3 bases for V and 4 bases for J; bases not matched to a gene: 6. Germline CDR1 SGHRS, CDR2 YFSETQ. The CDR3 loop reads CASSSTSGRRYEQYF. For the CDR3, the DNA is TGCGCCAGCAGCTCAACTAGCGGGAGACGGTACGAGCAGTACTTC.

The chain joins TRBV5-1 to TRBJ2-7; 7 bases line up with TRBD2. After removal of 0 bases from V and 4 bases from J, the junction contained 7 bases not matched to a gene. The CDR3 extends over 15 amino acids. From germline, CDR1 is SGHRS and CDR2 YFSETQ. CDR3 loop: CASSLVLAEGYEQYF. CDR3 bases: TGCGCCAGCAGCTTGGTGCTAGCGGAGGGATACGAGCAGTACTTC.

The gene calls are TRBV2 and TRBJ2-7, with D maybe TRBD2 (6 bases). CDR3 length: 14 residues. Germline values: CDR1 SNHLY, CDR2 FYNNEI. Trimming removed 5 bases from V and 0 bases from J, with 11 bases in between. CDR3 DNA sequence: TGTGCCAGCAGTAGGAGGGGTTTCTCCTACGAGCAGTACTTC. This encodes CASSRRGFSYEQYF.

This sequence joins TRBV5-1 and TRBJ2-7; 9 nucleotides match TRBD1. The germline V gene has CDR1 SGHRS and CDR2 YFSETQ. The CDR3 is 16 residues long. Trimming removed 2 bases from V and 2 bases from J; junction bases left unmatched: 8. The CDR3 is CASSLQGAMVTYEQYF. Here the CDR3 DNA reads TGCGCCAGCAGCTTACAGGGGGCAATGGTAACCTACGAGCAGTACTTC.

The rearrangement uses TRBV23-1 and TRBJ2-2; perhaps TRBD1 as D (5 bases). TRBV23-1 is reported as an ORF; its role is uncertain. The CDR3 contains 15 residues. V lost 0 bases to trimming and J lost 6 bases, with 11 bases between them. CDR3 residues: CASSQSGARSGELFF. CDR3 in DNA: TGCGCCAGCAGTCAATCAGGGGCTCGCTCCGGGGAGCTGTTTTTT.

J is TRBJ2-7 and V is TRBV5-4; 9 nucleotides line up with TRBD1. With 7 bases clipped from V and 3 bases from J, the junction kept 8 bases outside the gene matches. Germline V gene data show CDR1 as SGHNT and CDR2 as YYREEE (reference sequence). The CDR3 covers 14 residues. The CDR3 spells CASSPGQGLYEQYF. As DNA, the CDR3 is TGTGCCAGCTCGCCGGGACAGGGTCTCTACGAGCAGTACTTC.

The V call is TRBV27, the J call TRBJ1-2; D is undetermined. Germline V CDR1 and CDR2: MNHEY, SMNVEV (reference sequence). V was shortened by 5 bases and J by 3 bases, with 10 bases between the two germline ends. The CDR3 is 13 amino acids. The DNA for the CDR3 is TGTGCCAGCAGTATCAGTGCACACTATGGCTACACCTTC. This sequence encodes CASSISAHYGYTF.

This clone was seen once. V usage is TRBV5-1 and J usage is TRBJ2-3; TRBD2 matches 8 bases. CDR1 is SGHRS and CDR2 is YFSETQ in the germline V gene. The V segment lost 2 bases and the J segment 6 bases; nucleotides outside the gene matches: 8. The CDR3 extends over 15 amino acids. This CDR3 reads CASSLPAGAEDTQYF. The CDR3 nucleotides are TGCGCCAGCAGCTTACCAGCGGGAGCAGAGGATACGCAGTATTTT.

The V and J genes are TRBV19 and TRBJ2-5; the match to TRBD2 covers 9 bases. The CDR3 is made up of 19 amino acids. V shed 3 bases and J 0 bases; nucleotides not matched to a gene: 14. Per the germline V gene, CDR1 is LNHDA and CDR2 is SQIVND (reference sequence). The CDR3 bases are TGTGCCAGTAGTATCAGATTTGGGTTGGCGGGAGGGTACCAAGAGACCCAGTACTTC. Translated, it gives CASSIRFGLAGGYQETQYF.

V is TRBV27 and J is TRBJ2-1, with 11 bases identical to TRBD2. This CDR3 has 15 residues. Germline CDR1 is MNHEY and CDR2 is SMNVEV (reference sequence). V gave up 2 bases and J gave up 6 bases; unmatched junction bases: 3. The CDR3 sequence is CASSLKGLAVNEQFF. CDR3 nucleotides: TGTGCCAGCAGTTTAAAGGGACTAGCGGTCAATGAGCAGTTCTTC.

The CDR3 DNA follows: TGTGCCAGCAGCTTATCAACAGGGGGCTTGGATACGCAGTATTTT. Protein sequence: CASSLSTGGLDTQYF. The chain recombines TRBV7-6 with TRBJ2-3; 9 nucleotides agree with TRBD1. CDR1 and CDR2 from the germline V gene are SGHVS and FNYEAQ. V was clipped by 2 bases and J by 6 bases; unmatched bases: 6. This CDR3 contains 15 residues. Combining the CDR3 with reference TRBV7-6 and TRBJ2-3 gives the whole variable domain GAGVSQSPRYKVTKRGQDVALRCDPISGHVSLYWYRQALGQGPEFLTYFNYEAQQDKSGLPNDRFSAERPEGSISTLTIQRTEQRDSAMYRCASSLSTGGLDTQYFGPGTRLTVL.

This chain links TRBV29-1 with TRBJ2-3, with D possibly matching TRBD1 (6 bases). V lost 0 bases and J 0 bases, leaving 10 bases between the germline ends. The CDR3 covers 15 residues. CDR1 and CDR2 (germline): SQVTM, ANQGSEA. CDR3 in amino acids: CSVEDWGPSTDTQYF. The CDR3 region has the DNA TGCAGCGTTGAAGATTGGGGGCCTAGCACAGATACGCAGTATTTT.

The genes are TRBV4-1 and TRBJ1-2, with 7 bases lining up with TRBD1. The V segment lost 1 base and the J segment 0 bases; nucleotides outside the gene matches: 2. The CDR3 contains 15 residues. Germline lookup yields CDR1 MGHRA and CDR2 YSYEKL. The CDR3 DNA follows: TGCGCCAGCAGCCAAGGGACAGGTGCTAACTATGGCTACACCTTC. This encodes CASSQGTGANYGYTF.

As DNA, the CDR3 is TGCGCCAGCAGCTTGGCCGTCTCGAGAGCCCTTAACACTGAAGCTTTCTTT. Its translation is CASSLAVSRALNTEAFF. V and J are TRBV5-1 and TRBJ1-1, with D unclear. Germline V lookup: CDR1 SGHRS, CDR2 YFSETQ. The CDR3 contains 17 residues. V lost 0 bases and J lost 2, with 17 bases in between.

The gene calls are TRBV18 and TRBJ2-7; the D gene is possibly TRBD2 (5 bases). The V and J ends lost 4 bases and 4 bases respectively, with 11 bases between them. Germline V gene sequence: CDR1 KGHSH, CDR2 LQKENI. The CDR3 has 13 residues. CDR3 DNA sequence: TGTGCCAGCTCACGGATTGGAGGTTACGAGCAGTACTTC. Translation: CASSRIGGYEQYF. Combining the CDR3 with reference TRBV18 and TRBJ2-7 gives the whole variable domain NAGVMQNPRHLVRRRGQEARLRCSPMKGHSHVYWYRQLPEEGLKFMVYLQKENIIDESGMPKERFSAEFPKEGPSILRIQQVVRGDSAAYFCASSRIGGYEQYFGPGTRLTVT.

The chain joins TRBV18 to TRBJ2-5; 13 bases match TRBD2. CDR3 length: 16 residues. The germline gives CDR1 KGHSH, CDR2 LQKENI. V shed 3 bases, J shed 2 bases, and the junction held 3 bases outside the gene matches. The CDR3 DNA reads as TGTGCCAGCTCACCTCCGGGACTAGCGGGACAAGAGACCCAGTACTTC. The encoded protein is CASSPPGLAGQETQYF.

This sequence joins TRBV5-6 and TRBJ1-5, with D perhaps matching TRBD1 (6 bases). Germline V gene data show CDR1 as SGHDT and CDR2 as YYEEEE. V gave up 0 bases and J gave up 3 bases, with 10 bases separating them. The CDR3 has 15 residues. The CDR3 DNA is TGTGCCAGCAGCTTGGGGGGGCAGTTCAATCAGCCCCAGCATTTT. Residues: CASSLGGQFNQPQHF.

CDR3 bases: TGCGCCAGCAGTTCGGACAGGGGAGTCTATGGCTACACCTTC. Its translation: CASSSDRGVYGYTF. J is TRBJ1-2 and V is TRBV5-1; 9 bases are a match to TRBD1. The CDR3 length is 14 residues. In germline, CDR1 is SGHRS, CDR2 YFSETQ. The J segment lost 4 bases and the V segment lost 5 bases, leaving 6 bases of the junction unmatched.

CDR3 bases: TGTGCCAGTAGTGGTACAGGGGCTTCAAATGAAAAACTGTTTTTT. Translating gives CASSGTGASNEKLFF. The rearrangement links TRBV19 to TRBJ1-4, with 7 positions matching TRBD1. Trimming at V came to 5 bases and at J to 5 bases, leaving 8 bases not matched to a gene. Germline lookup yields CDR1 LNHDA and CDR2 SQIVND (reference sequence). The CDR3 is 15 residues long.

The gene calls are TRBV5-4 and TRBJ2-7, with D possibly being TRBD1 or TRBD2 (6 bases each). This CDR3 has 14 residues. V was pared by 4 bases and J by 5 bases, with 16 bases between. Germline V gene sequence: CDR1 SGHNT, CDR2 YYREEE (reference sequence). CDR3 residues: CASSMGGRENEQYF. CDR3 nucleotides: TGTGCCAGCAGCATGGGGGGCCGTGAAAACGAGCAGTACTTC. The full variable domain, rest sourced from reference TRBV5-4 and TRBJ2-7, is ETGVTQSPTHLIKTRGQQVTLRCSSQSGHNTVSWYQQALGQGPQFIFQYYREEENGRGNFPPRFSGLQFPNYSSELNVNALELDDSALYLCASSMGGRENEQYFGPGTRLTVT.